The next 5 T cell receptor beta chains were all read from a single sample in a study of cytomegalovirus exposure and HLA in healthy donors. This PCR relied on a set of 60 Vbeta primers and 13 Jbeta primers. Sequencing used immunoSEQ multiplex PCR; TCRdb keeps in-frame clones, though not all of them. The sample lists 95,000 to 150,000 clones, about three quarters occurring once. Sample: PBMCs. These receptors originate from a woman in her 40s in good health and CMV-seropositive.

This clone showed up just once. The CDR3 protein is CASQERGGQGSPPLHF. Written as DNA, the CDR3 is TGCGCCAGCCAAGAAAGGGGAGGACAGGGTAGCCCACCCCTCCACTTT. V gene TRBV10-2 combines with J gene TRBJ1-6; 8 positions match TRBD1. The CDR3 is made up of 16 amino acids. V gave up 8 bases and J gave up 11 bases; unmatched junction bases: 17. Germline V gene lookup returns CDR1 WSHSY and CDR2 SAAADI.

This clone has a single count. The chain uses TRBV6-5 and TRBJ1-2; 10 bases map to TRBD1. The CDR3 consists of 15 residues. V trimming: 5 bases; J trimming: 7 bases; junction bases outside the gene matches: 10. Germline assignment: CDR1 MNHEY and CDR2 SVGAGI. As DNA, the CDR3 is TGTGCCAGCAGTCCAACGCGACAGGGGGCTCGTGGCTACACCTTC. This encodes CASSPTRQGARGYTF.

The chain combines TRBV6-6 with TRBJ1-5; 7 bases map to TRBD1. The trim removed 6 bases at V and 0 bases at J, leaving 5 bases unmatched. The CDR3 loop spans 15 amino acids. Germline CDR1 and CDR2: MNHNY and SVGAGI (reference sequence). The CDR3 nucleotides are TGTGCCAGCAGAAAACAGGGGAATAGCAATCAGCCCCAGCATTTT. This translates into CASRKQGNSNQPQHF.

The chain has TRBV10-3 and TRBJ1-1, with a weak D call TRBD1 (5 bases). This CDR3 region has 13 residues. V lost 0 bases to trimming and J lost 4 bases, with 6 bases between them. CDR1 ENHRY and CDR2 SYGVKD come from the germline V gene. Here the CDR3 reads CAISESRATEAFF. CDR3 DNA: TGTGCCATCAGTGAGTCCAGGGCCACTGAAGCTTTCTTT.

The chain has TRBV4-1 and TRBJ2-6; 7 nucleotides agree with TRBD1. Germline V gene data show CDR1 as MGHRA and CDR2 as YSYEKL. CDR3 size: 17 residues. Losses at the gene ends were 4 bases for V and 0 bases for J; bases not matched to a gene: 6. The CDR3 DNA is TGCGCCAGCAGCCCCCGGGACAGCCCCTCTGGGGCCAACGTCCTGACTTTC. Protein sequence: CASSPRDSPSGANVLTF.